This T cell receptor beta chain came from a study of PD-1 blockade in classical Hodgkin lymphoma. Study-wide findings and caveats: Reported findings placed baseline TCR diversity lower in newly diagnosed patients (compared with healthy donors). It was among complete responders that baseline diversity resembled that of newly diagnosed patients.

Using immunoSEQ multiplex PCR, the repertoire was profiled, and TCRdb retains in-frame clones only, with some absent. The table records roughly 150,000 clones, 78% of them present only once. Germline V gene sequence: CDR1 SGHTA, CDR2 FQGNSA. Germline trimming cut 5 bases from V and 0 bases from J; bases unmatched to any gene: 9. There are 16 residues in the CDR3. Comments on this clone: Its antigen remains unidentified.

Every patient experienced relapse after autologous stem cell transplantation, and brentuximab vedotin exposure varied. The origin of this receptor is a human donor with classical Hodgkin lymphoma. This specimen was peripheral blood mononuclear cells (PBMCs), taken before the second cycle of nivolumab. The chain has TRBV7-2 and TRBJ2-7; TRBD2 matches 8 bases. CDR3 sequence reads: CASSPPERGSSYEQYF. The CDR3 DNA follows: TGTGCCAGCAGCCCCCCAGAGCGGGGGTCCTCCTACGAGCAGTACTTC.